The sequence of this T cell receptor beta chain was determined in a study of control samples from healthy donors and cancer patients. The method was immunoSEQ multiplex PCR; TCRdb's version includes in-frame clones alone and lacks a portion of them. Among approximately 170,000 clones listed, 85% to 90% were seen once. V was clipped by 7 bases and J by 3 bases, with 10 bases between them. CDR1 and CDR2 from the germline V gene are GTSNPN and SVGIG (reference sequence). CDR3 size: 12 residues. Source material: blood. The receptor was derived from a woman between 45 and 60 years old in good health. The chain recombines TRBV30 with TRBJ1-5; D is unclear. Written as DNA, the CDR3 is TGTGCCTTAGGTGGGTTCAATCAGCCCCAGCATTTT. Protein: CALGGFNQPQHF. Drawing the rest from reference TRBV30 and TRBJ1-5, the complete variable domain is SQTIHQWPATLVQPVGSPLSLECTVEGTSNPNLYWYRQAAGRGLQLLFYSVGIGQISSEVPQNLSASRPQDRQFILSSKKLLLSDSGFYLCALGGFNQPQHFGDGTRLSIL.